This T cell receptor beta chain was sequenced for a study of blood T cell repertoires in COVID-19. Study at large: Sites in the United States, Italy and Spain provided acute and convalescent COVID-19 samples. The analysed material was cDNA or gDNA that came from T cells, B-cell-depleted T cells, or PBMCs.

TCRdb's table, derived via immunoSEQ multiplex PCR, lists solely in-frame clones and lacks some. Among approximately 74,000 clones listed, about 91% were seen once. The CDR3 loop spans 20 amino acids. The ends lost 1 base at V and 0 bases at J; junction bases unmatched: 8. Germline values: CDR1 SGHTA, CDR2 FQGTGA. The clonotype comes from a woman of 80 years or more with active or convalescent COVID-19. This chain connects TRBV7-3 to TRBJ2-6; TRBD1 matches at 11 bases. The sample comprised peripheral blood. The CDR3 here is CASSLSPGQGVYSGANVLTF. CDR3 nucleotide sequence: TGTGCCAGCAGCTTAAGTCCGGGACAGGGGGTTTACTCTGGGGCCAACGTCCTGACTTTC. The complete variable domain, with remaining parts taken from reference TRBV7-3 and TRBJ2-6, reads GAGVSQTPSNKVTEKGKYVELRCDPISGHTALYWYRQSLGQGPEFLIYFQGTGAADDSGLPNDRFFAVRPEGSVSTLKIQRTERGDSAVYLCASSLSPGQGVYSGANVLTFGAGSRLTVL.